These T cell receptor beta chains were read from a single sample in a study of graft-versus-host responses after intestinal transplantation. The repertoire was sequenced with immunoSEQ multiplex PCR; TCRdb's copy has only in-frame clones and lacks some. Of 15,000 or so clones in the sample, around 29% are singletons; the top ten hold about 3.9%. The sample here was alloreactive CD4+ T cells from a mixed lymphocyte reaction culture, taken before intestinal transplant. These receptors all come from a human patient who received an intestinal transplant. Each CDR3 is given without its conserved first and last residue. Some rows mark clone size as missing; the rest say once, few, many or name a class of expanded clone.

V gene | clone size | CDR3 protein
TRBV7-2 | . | ASSFLTGLNGYT
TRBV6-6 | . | ASSYSRRGTEAF
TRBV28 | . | ASSPPGASNQPQH
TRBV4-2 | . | ASSQEIAGGPYNEQF
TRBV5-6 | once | ASSLRHTRLTEAF
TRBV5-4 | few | ASSQGPGPSTDTQY
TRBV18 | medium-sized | ASSPRRPGANTEAF
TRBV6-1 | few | ASSRDSRYGYT
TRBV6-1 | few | ASSPQGRTQY
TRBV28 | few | ASSLDSYTEAF